This TCR beta chain was found in a study of T-cell reconstitution after alpha-beta-depleted transplantation in children (dated by TCRdb to 2016 to 2017). The study in broad terms: T-cell immune reconstitution after TCRalphabeta/CD19-depleted allogeneic hematopoietic cell transplantation in children was quantitatively tracked in the study by means of TCR repertoire profiling. The full study reports these points: The frequencies of hyperexpanded clones fell over the following months, and after one year, T-cell counts and TCRbeta diversity were mostly attributed to newly produced T cells. In some patients, the high TCRbeta diversity seen at day 60 was put down to recipient T cells and intrathymic progenitors that had survived conditioning. The apparently early recovery of alphabetaT-cell counts about two months after transplant reportedly depended on only several hundred rapidly expanded clones that came from non-depleted graft cells.

This clonotype was counted only a few times. No cognate antigen has been identified for it. The record has no base qualities; no much larger clone is one base away. This specimen's treatment or condition label, interpreted: allogeneic hematopoietic cell transplantation with graft depleted of TCRalphabeta T cells and CD19 B cells. Transplant recipients were children who received TCRalphabeta/CD19-depleted allogeneic hematopoietic cell grafts. The library was produced with PCR. The data were produced on an Illumina HiSeq 2500. TCR library preparation used molecular barcoding, with unique molecular identifiers applied to normalize quantification of the TCRbeta repertoire. TCRdb took the public reads, trimmed them with fastp at Q25, ran MiXCR for clone calling and kept in-frame beta chains. Every CDR3 protein is listed once, alongside the most common genes and DNA of its rows. This sample gives about 260,000 distinct CDR3 sequences in total; around 10% of them show up just once. The biggest ten clones account for 23% of the sample.

The TCR originated in a male patient aged 2 to 9 who had a stem cell transplant for chronic granulomatous disease, so the T cells may come from the graft donor. Here the sequenced sample was peripheral blood, taken 180 days after TCRalphabeta/CD19-depleted stem cell transplant.

The DNA sequence reads TGTGCCAGCAGCCGCTTGACCCTAAAGGACAAAAACAATGAGCAGTTCTTC. It translates as CASSRLTLKDKNNEQFF. The rearranged segments are TRBV11-2 and TRBJ2-1; possibly the D gene is TRBD1, per 5 matching bases. V is clipped by 5 bases and J by 5 bases, and the sequence between their germline boundaries is 22 bases long. CDR1 and CDR2 (SGHAT, FQNNGV) derive from the germline V gene. There are 17 amino acids in the CDR3, from cysteine to phenylalanine inclusive. The read is trimmed to its CDR3 DNA, 51 bases read in frame from base 1.